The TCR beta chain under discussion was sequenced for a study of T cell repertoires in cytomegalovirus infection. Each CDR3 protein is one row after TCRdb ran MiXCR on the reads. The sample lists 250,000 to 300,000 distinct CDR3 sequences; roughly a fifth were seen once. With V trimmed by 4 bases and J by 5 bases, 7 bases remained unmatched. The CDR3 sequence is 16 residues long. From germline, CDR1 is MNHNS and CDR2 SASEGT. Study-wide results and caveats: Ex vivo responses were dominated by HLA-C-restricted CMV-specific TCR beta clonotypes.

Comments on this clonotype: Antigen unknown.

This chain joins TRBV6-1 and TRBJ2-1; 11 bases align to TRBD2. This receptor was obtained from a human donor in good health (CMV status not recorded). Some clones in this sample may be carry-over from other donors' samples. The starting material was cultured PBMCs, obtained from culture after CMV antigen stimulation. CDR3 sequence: CASSALTSGTHNEQFF. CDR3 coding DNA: TGTGCCAGCAGTGCCTTGACTAGCGGGACCCACAATGAGCAGTTCTTC.